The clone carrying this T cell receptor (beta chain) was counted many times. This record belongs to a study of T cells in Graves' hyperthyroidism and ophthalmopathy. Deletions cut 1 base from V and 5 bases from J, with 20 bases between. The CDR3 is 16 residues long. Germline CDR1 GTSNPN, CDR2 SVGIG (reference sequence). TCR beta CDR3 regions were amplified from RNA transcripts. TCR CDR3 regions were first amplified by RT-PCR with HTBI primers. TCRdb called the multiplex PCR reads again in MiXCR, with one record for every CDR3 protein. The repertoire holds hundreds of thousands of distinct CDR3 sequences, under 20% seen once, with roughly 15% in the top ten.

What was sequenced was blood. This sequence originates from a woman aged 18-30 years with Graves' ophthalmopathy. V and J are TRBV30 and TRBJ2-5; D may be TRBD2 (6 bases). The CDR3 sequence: CAWSDSADYHGETQYF. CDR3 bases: TGTGCCTGGAGTGACTCGGCGGACTACCATGGGGAGACCCAGTACTTC.